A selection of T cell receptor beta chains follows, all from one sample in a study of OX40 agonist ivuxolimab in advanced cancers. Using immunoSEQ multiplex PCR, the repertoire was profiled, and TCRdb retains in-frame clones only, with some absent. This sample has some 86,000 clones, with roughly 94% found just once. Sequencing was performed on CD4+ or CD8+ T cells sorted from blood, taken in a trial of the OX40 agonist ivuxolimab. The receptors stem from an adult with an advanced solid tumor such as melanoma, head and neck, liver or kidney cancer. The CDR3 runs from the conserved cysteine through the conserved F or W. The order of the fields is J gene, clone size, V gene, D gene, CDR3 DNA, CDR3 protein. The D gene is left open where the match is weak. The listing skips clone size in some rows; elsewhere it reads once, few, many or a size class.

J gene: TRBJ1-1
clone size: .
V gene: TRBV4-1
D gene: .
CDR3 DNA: TGCGCCAGCAGCCCCCCCGGACAGTTTCCTGAAGCTTTCTTT
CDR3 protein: CASSPPGQFPEAFF

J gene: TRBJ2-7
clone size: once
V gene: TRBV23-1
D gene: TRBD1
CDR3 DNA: TGCGCCAGCAGTCAATTACGGGACAGGCCCTACGAGCAGTACTTC
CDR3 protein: CASSQLRDRPYEQYF

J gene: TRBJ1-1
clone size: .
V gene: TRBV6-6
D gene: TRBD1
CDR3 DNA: TGTGCCAGCAGTCCAGGGGGAACTGAAGCTTTCTTT
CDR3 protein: CASSPGGTEAFF

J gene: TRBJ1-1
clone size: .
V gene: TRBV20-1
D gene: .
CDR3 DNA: TGCAGTGCTAGACAGGGTGGGGCTTTCTTT
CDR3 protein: CSARQGGAFF

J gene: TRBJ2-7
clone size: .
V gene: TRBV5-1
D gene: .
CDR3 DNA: TGCGCCAGCAGCTTGTTGGAGGCTCACTACGAGCAGTACTTC
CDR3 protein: CASSLLEAHYEQYF

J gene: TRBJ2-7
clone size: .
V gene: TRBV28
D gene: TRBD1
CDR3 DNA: TGTGCCAGCAGTGTCGGGACAGACTACGAGCAGTACTTC
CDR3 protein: CASSVGTDYEQYF

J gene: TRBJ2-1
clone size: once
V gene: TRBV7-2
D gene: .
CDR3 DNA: TGTGCCAGCAGCTTAGCCATCTGGGACGGGGACAATGAGCAGTTCTTC
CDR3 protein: CASSLAIWDGDNEQFF

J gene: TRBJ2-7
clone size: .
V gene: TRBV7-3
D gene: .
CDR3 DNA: TGTGCCAGCAGCGTGGGGAAGGGCTACGAGCAGTACTTC
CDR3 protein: CASSVGKGYEQYF

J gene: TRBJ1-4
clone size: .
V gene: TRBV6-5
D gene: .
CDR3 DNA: TGTGCCAGCAGTTACTCCGTCTGGAGAAGGGATGAAAAACTGTTTTTT
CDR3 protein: CASSYSVWRRDEKLFF

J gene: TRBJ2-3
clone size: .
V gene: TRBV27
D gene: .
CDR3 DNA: TGTGCCAGCAGTCCCCGCTTCTCGGATACGCAGTATTTT
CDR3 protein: CASSPRFSDTQYF

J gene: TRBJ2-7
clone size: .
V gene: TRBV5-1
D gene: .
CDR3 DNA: TGCGCCAGCAGGGGGACACCTTACTCCTACGAGCAGTACTTC
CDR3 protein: CASRGTPYSYEQYF

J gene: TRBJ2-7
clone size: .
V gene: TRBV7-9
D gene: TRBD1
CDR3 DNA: TGTGCCAGCAGCTCCAGGGACAGGGAAGTCGAGCAGTACTTC
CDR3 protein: CASSSRDREVEQYF

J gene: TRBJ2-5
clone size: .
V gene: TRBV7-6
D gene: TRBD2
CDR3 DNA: TGTGCCAGCAGCCTATCCCCGGGGGGTGAAGGCTGGGAGACCCAGTACTTC
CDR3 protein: CASSLSPGGEGWETQYF

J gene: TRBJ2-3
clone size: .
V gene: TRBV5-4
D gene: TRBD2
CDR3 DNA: TGTGCCAGCAGCTGGGGTGGGGCTAGCGGGATAGATACGCAGTATTTT
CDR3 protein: CASSWGGASGIDTQYF

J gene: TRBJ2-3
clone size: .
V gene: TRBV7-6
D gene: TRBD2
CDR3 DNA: TGTGCCAGCAGAGCGGAGGGGCGGGAGACAGATACGCAGTATTTT
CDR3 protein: CASRAEGRETDTQYF

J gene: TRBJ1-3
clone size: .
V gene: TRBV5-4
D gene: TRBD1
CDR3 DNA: TGTGCCAGCAGCGCAACAGGGGGCCGCGACACCATATATTTT
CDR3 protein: CASSATGGRDTIYF

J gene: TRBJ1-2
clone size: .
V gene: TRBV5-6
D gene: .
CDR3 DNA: TGTGCCAGCAGCTTGGACTGGAGCGACTATGGGTACACCTTC
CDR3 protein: CASSLDWSDYGYTF

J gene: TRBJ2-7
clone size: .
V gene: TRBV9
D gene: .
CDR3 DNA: TGTGCCAGCAGCGTAGGGGGAGGCGGTACCTACGAGCAGTACTTC
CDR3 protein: CASSVGGGGTYEQYF

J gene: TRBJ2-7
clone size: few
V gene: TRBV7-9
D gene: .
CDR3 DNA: TGTGCCAGCATTGGGACATTCTCCTACGAGCAGTACTTC
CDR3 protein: CASIGTFSYEQYF

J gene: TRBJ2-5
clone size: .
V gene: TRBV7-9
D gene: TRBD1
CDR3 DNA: TGTGCCAGCAGCTCGGGACAGCAAGAGACCCAGTACTTC
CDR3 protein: CASSSGQQETQYF

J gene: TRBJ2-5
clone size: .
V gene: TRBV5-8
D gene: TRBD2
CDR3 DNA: TGTGCCAGCAGCCCGGGACTAGCGGGAGAAGAGACCCAGTACTTC
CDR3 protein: CASSPGLAGEETQYF

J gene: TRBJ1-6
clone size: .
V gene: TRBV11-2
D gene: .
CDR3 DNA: TGTGCCAGCACCCCAGGGGACCCATATAATTCACCCCTCCACTTT
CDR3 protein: CASTPGDPYNSPLHF

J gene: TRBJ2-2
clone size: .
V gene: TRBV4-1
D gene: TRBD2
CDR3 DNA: TGCGCCAGCAGCCAACTAGCGGGGGCCCCGAACACCGGGGAGCTGTTTTTT
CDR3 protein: CASSQLAGAPNTGELFF

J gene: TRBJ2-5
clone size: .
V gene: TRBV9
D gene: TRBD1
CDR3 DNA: TGTGCCAGCAGCGTAGCCGGGACAGGGATCGAGACCCAGTACTTC
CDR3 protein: CASSVAGTGIETQYF

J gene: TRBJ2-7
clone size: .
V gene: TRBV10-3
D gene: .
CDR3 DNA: TGTGCCATCAGTGACAGGGGTTACGAGCAGTACTTC
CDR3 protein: CAISDRGYEQYF

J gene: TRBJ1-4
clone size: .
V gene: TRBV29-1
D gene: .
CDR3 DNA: TGCAGCGCTTCCATCGGGGCAGGGGAAAAACTGTTTTTT
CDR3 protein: CSASIGAGEKLFF

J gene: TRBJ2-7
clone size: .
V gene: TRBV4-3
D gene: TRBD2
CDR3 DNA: TGCGCCAGCAGCCAGGGACTAGCGGCAGCCTACGAGCAGTACTTC
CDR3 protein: CASSQGLAAAYEQYF

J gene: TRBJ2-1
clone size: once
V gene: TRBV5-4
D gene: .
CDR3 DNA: TGTGCCAGCAGCTTGGGACTAGGTGAGCAGTTCTTC
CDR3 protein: CASSLGLGEQFF

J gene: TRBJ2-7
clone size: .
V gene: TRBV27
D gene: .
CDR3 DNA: TGTGCCAGCAGTTTAGGGGACAACTACGAGCAGTACTTC
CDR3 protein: CASSLGDNYEQYF

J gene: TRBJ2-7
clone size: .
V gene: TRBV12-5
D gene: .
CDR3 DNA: TGTGCTAGTGGTTATGGGGATAGAGTCGAGCAGTACTTC
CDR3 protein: CASGYGDRVEQYF

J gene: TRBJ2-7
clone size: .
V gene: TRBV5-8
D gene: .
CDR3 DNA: TGTGCCAGCAGCGGCTCCTACGAGCAGTACTTC
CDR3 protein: CASSGSYEQYF

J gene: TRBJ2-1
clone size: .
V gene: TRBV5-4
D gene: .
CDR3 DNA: TGTGCCAGCAGCTGGTGGGGCAATGAGCAGTTCTTC
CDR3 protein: CASSWWGNEQFF

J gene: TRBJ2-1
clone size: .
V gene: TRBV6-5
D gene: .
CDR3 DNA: TGTGCCAGCAAACACTACAATGAGCAGTTCTTC
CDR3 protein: CASKHYNEQFF

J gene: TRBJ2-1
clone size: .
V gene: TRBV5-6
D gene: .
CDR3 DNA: TGTGCCAGCAGCTTGGCGGCTACTACTCGCAATGAGCAGTTCTTC
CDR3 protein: CASSLAATTRNEQFF

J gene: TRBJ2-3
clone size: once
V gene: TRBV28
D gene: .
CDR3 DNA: TGTGCCAGCAGTTCCATTATAGCCCAACTAGCAACCGATACGCAGTATTTT
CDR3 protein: CASSSIIAQLATDTQYF

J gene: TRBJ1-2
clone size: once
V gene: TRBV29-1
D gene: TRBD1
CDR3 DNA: TGCAGCGTTGTAGCCCCTCAGACAGGGGACCCCTATGGCTACACCTTC
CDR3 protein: CSVVAPQTGDPYGYTF

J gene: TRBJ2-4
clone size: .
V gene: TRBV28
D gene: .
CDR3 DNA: TGTGCCAGCAATCCCCCCCAGGGCGGGGAGAACATTCAGTACTTC
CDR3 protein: CASNPPQGGENIQYF

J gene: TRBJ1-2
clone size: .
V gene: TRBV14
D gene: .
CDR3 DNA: TGTGCCAGCAGCGAGAACCAGGGGACGGGAGGCTACACCTTC
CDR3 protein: CASSENQGTGGYTF

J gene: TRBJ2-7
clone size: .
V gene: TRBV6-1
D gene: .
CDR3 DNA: TGTGCCAGCAGTGACAGGGCACCCTACGAGCAGTACTTC
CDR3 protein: CASSDRAPYEQYF

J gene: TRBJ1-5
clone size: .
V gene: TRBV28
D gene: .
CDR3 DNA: TGTGCCAGCAGTCACCGCTGGACAGCGATCAATCAGCCCCAGCATTTT
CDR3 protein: CASSHRWTAINQPQHF

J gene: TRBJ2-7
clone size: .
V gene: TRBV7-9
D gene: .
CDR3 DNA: TGTGCCAGCAGCCGACGGACGGACTACTCCTACGAGCAGTACTTC
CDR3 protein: CASSRRTDYSYEQYF

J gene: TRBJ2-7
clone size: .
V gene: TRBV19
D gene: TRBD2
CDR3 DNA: TGTGCCAGTAGTATTACTAGCGGGGACTCCTACGAGCAGTACTTC
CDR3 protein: CASSITSGDSYEQYF

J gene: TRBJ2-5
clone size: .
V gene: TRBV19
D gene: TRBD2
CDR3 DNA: TGTGCCAGTAGTATGCTAGCGGGGGGAGAGACCCAGTACTTC
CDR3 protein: CASSMLAGGETQYF

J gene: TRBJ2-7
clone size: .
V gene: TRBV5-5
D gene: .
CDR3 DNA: TGTGCCAGCAGAAGGACTGATCTTTGGGAGCAGTACTTC
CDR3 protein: CASRRTDLWEQYF

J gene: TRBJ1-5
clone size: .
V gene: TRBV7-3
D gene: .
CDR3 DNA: TGTGCCAGCAGTGATGGCAATCAGCCCCAGCATTTT
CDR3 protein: CASSDGNQPQHF

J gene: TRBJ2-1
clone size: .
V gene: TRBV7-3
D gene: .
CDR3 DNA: TGTGCCAGCAGCTCGGACAATTACAATGAGCAGTTCTTC
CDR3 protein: CASSSDNYNEQFF

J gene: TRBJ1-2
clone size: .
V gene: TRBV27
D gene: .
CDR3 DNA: TGTGCCAGCAGTTTTGCTTCCGATTATGGCTACACCTTC
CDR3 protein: CASSFASDYGYTF

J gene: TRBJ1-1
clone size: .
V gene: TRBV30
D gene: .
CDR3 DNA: TGTGCCTGGAGTGTGGGGGGTACTGAAGCTTTCTTT
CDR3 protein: CAWSVGGTEAFF

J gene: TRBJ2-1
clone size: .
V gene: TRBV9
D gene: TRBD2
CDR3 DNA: TGTGCCAGCGCGGGGGGGACAATGACACGTGAGCAGTTCTTC
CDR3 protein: CASAGGTMTREQFF

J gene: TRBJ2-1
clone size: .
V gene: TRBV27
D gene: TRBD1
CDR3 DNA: TGTGCCAGCAGTTGGGGCAGGGGGAATGAGCAGTTCTTC
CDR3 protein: CASSWGRGNEQFF

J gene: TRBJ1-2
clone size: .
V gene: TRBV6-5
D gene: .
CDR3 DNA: TGTGCCAGCAGTTTGGGGGAGAACTATGGCTACACCTTC
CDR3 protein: CASSLGENYGYTF

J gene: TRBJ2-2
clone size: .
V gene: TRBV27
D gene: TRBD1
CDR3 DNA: TGTGCCAGCAGTCTACGGGACAGGAACACCGGGGAGCTGTTTTTT
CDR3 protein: CASSLRDRNTGELFF

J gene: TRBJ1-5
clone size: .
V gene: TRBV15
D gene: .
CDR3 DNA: TGTGCCACCAGCAGCGAGTTACGGAATCAGCCCCAGCATTTT
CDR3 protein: CATSSELRNQPQHF

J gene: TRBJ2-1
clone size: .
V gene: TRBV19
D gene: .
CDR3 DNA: TGTGCCAGTAGTCCCTATATTTCCTACAATGAGCAGTTCTTC
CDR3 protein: CASSPYISYNEQFF

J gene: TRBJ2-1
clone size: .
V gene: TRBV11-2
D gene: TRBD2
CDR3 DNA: TGTGCCAGCAGCTTAGCCACTAGCGGGAGGGTGAATGAGCAGTTCTTC
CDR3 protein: CASSLATSGRVNEQFF